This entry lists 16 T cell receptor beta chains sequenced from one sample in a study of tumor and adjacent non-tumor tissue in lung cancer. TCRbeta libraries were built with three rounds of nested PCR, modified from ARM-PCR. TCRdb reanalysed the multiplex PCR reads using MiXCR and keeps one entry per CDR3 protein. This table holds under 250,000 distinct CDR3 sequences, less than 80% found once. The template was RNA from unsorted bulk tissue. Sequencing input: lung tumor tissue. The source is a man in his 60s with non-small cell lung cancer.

The DNA for the CDR3 is TGTGCCAGCAGTTACAGCACAGGGACGGATTCACCCCTCCACTTT. This encodes CASSYSTGTDSPLHF. The chain has TRBV6-5 and TRBJ1-6, with TRBD1 as a possible D gene (6 bases). The CDR3 runs to 15 residues. Trimming cost V 2 bases and J 8 bases, with 13 bases left between them. Germline V gene data show CDR1 as MNHEY and CDR2 as SVGAGI.

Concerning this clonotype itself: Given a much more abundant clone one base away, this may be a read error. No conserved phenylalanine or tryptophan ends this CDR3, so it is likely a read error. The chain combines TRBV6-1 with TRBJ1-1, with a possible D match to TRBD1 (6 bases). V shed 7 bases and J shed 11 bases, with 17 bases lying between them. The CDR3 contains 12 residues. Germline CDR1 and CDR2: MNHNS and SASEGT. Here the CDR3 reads CASTEKGQGAFS. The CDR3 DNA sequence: TGTGCCAGCACCGAAAAGGGGCAGGGGGCTTTCTCT.

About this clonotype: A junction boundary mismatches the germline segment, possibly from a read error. The CDR3 region has the DNA TGTGCCAGCAGCTCCCTTGGCTATGGTATGTTCCGGATGACTGATGCTTTCTTT. Translated: CASSSLGYGMFRMTDAFF. This chain joins TRBV5-5 and TRBJ1-1, with D uncertain. Germline-derived CDR1 and CDR2 are SGHKS and YYEKEE (reference sequence). This CDR3 comprises 18 residues. Together with reference TRBV5-5 and TRBJ1-1, the CDR3 gives the full variable domain: DAGVTQSPTHLIKTRGQQVTLRCSPISGHKSVSWYQQVLGQGPQFIFQYYEKEERGRGNFPDRFSARQFPNYSSELNVNALLLGDSALYLCASSSLGYGMFRMTDAFFGQGTRLTVV.

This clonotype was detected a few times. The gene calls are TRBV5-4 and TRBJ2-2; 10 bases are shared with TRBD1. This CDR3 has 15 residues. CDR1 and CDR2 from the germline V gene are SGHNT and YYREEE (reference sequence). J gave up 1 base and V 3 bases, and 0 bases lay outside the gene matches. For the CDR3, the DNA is TGTGCCAGCAGCTGGGACAGGGGGAACACCGGGGAGCTGTTTTTT. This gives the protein CASSWDRGNTGELFF.

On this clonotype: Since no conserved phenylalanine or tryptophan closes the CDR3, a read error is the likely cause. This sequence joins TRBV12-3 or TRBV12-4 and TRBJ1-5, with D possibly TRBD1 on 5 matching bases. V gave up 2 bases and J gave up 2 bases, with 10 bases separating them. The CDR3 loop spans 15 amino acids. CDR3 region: CASSLMQGGNQPQHS. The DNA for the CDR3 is TGTGCCAGCAGTTTAATGCAAGGGGGCAATCAGCCCCAGCATTCT.

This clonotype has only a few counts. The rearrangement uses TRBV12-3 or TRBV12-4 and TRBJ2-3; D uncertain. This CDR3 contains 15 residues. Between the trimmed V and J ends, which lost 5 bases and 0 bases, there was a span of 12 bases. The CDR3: CASSPRKSSTDTQYF. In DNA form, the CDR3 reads TGTGCCAGCAGTCCTCGCAAATCTAGCACAGATACGCAGTATTTT.

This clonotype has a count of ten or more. The CDR3 DNA reads as TGCGCCAGCAGCCAAGATGGGACAGGGACTCGCACCGGGGAGCTGTTTTTT. It codes for CASSQDGTGTRTGELFF. This chain connects TRBV4-1 to TRBJ2-2; TRBD1 matches at 9 bases. The trim removed 0 bases at V and 4 bases at J, leaving 6 bases unmatched. The CDR3 sequence is 17 residues long. Germline CDR1 and CDR2: MGHRA and YSYEKL.

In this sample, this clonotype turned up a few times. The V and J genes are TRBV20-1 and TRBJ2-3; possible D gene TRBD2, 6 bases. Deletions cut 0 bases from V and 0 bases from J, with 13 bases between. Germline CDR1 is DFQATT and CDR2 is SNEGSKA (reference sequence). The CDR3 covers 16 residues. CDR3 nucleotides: TGCAGTGCTAGAGATTCCTACGGGAGTAGCACAGATACGCAGTATTTT. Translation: CSARDSYGSSTDTQYF.

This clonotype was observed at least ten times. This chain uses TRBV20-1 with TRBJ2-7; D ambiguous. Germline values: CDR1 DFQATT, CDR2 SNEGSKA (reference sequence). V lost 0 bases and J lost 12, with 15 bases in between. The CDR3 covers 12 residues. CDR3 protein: CSARDQSWQLYF. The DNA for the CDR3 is TGCAGTGCTAGAGATCAATCGTGGCAGTTGTACTTC.

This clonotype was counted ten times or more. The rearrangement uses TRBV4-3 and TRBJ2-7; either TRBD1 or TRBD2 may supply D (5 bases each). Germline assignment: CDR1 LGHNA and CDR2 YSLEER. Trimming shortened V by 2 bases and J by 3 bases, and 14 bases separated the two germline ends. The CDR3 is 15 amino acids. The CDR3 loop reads CASSQQLGAGYEQYF. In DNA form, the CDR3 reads TGCGCCAGCAGCCAACAGCTCGGGGCTGGCTACGAGCAGTACTTC.

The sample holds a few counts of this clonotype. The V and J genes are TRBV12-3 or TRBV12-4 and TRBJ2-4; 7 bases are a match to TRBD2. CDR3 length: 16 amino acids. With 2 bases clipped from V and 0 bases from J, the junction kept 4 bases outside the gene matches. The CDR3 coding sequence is TGTGCCAGCAGTTTACAGGGCGGGGGAGCCAAAAACATTCAGTACTTC. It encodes CASSLQGGGAKNIQYF.

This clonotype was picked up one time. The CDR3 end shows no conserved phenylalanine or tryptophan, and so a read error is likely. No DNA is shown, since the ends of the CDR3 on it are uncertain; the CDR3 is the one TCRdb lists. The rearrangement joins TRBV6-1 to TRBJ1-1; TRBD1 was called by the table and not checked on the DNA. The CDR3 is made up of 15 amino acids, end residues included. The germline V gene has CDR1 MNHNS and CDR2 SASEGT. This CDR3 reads CASSEVGRGYTEPFI.

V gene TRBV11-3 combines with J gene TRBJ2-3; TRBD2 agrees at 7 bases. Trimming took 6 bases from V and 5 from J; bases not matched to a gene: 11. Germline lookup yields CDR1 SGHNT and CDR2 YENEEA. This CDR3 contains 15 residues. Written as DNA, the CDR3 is TGTGCCAGCAGTTTGGGGGGGGTCGGTGGAGATACGCAGTATTTT. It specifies CASSLGGVGGDTQYF.

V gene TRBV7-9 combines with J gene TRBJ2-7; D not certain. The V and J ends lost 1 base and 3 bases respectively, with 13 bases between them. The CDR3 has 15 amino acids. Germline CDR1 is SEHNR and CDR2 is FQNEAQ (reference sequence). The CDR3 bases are TGTGCCAGCAGCTTAGGTATCGGATTCTACTACGAGCAGTACTTC. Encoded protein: CASSLGIGFYYEQYF.

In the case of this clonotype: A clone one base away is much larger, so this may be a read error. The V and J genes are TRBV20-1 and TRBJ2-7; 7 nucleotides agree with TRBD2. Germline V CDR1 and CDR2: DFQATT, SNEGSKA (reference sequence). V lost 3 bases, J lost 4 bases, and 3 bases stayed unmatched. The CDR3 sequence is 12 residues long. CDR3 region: CSASGLGYEQYF. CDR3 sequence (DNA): TGCAGTGCTAGTGGACTAGGTTACGAGCAGTACTTC.

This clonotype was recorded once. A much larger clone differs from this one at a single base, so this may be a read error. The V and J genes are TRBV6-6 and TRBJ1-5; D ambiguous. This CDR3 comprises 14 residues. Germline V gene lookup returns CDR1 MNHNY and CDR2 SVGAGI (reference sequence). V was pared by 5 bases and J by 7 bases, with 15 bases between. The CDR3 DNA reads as TGTGCCAGCAGTCCCCCGAATTGGTACCAGCCCCAGCATTTT. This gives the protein CASSPPNWYQPQHF.